The 9 T cell receptor beta chains below were found in one sample sequenced in a study of metastatic and nonmetastatic thyroid tumors. Using MiXCR, TCRdb re-called clones from the PCR reads. The profile shows 20,000 to 25,000 clones, around 17% of them singletons. Patients had received no treatment of any kind before thyroid surgery. Sequencing was performed on blood. Receptor source: a male donor with papillary thyroid cancer or a benign thyroid nodule (not recorded which). Some clones in this sample may be carry-over from other donors' samples.

At least ten counts were recorded for this clone. V usage is TRBV29-1 and J usage is TRBJ1-2, with TRBD1 as a possible D gene (5 bases). Germline CDR1 reads SQVTM; CDR2 reads ANQGSEA. V was trimmed by 4 bases and J by 4 bases, leaving 7 bases between them. This CDR3 spans 11 amino acids. The CDR3, as DNA: TGCAGCGTTGTGACAGCCTATGGCTACACCTTC. Translating it yields CSVVTAYGYTF.

This clone was observed many times. The chain uses TRBV7-3 and TRBJ2-3, with 8 bases matching TRBD2. The germline gives CDR1 SGHTA, CDR2 FQGTGA. The CDR3 spans 15 residues. After removal of 1 base from V and 6 bases from J, the junction contained 6 bases not matched to a gene. CDR3 bases: TGTGCCAGCAGCTTAATGGCGGGGGGCGCCGATACGCAGTATTTT. It specifies CASSLMAGGADTQYF.

This chain uses TRBV2 with TRBJ1-2; D ambiguous. Germline assignment: CDR1 SNHLY and CDR2 FYNNEI. The CDR3 contains 12 residues. Trimming removed 3 bases at V and 7 bases at J, with 9 bases between. The CDR3 is CASSEAALGYTF. In DNA, the CDR3 is TGTGCCAGCAGTGAGGCAGCTCTTGGCTACACCTTC.

This clone occurred many times. The chain joins TRBV12-3 or TRBV12-4 to TRBJ1-1, with TRBD1 as a possible D gene (6 bases). Trimming pared 3 bases from V and 4 bases from J, leaving 15 bases between. CDR3 length: 15 amino acids. CDR3 region: CASSFGWGGATEAFF. The DNA of the CDR3 is TGTGCCAGCAGTTTTGGTTGGGGGGGGGCCACTGAAGCTTTCTTT.

This clone was counted between two and nine times. J is TRBJ2-4 and V is TRBV4-2; no reliable D call. In germline, CDR1 is LGHNA, CDR2 YNFKEQ. V was shortened by 0 bases and J by 6 bases, with 12 bases between the two germline ends. The CDR3 loop spans 15 amino acids. The CDR3 is CASSQDSALGNIQYF. CDR3 DNA: TGTGCCAGCAGCCAAGATTCCGCGCTGGGAAACATTCAGTACTTC.

By share of the sample, this clone is medium-sized. The chain is built from TRBV12-3 or TRBV12-4 and TRBJ2-5; 11 positions agree with TRBD1. V was clipped by 4 bases and J by 1 base; unmatched bases: 2. The CDR3 consists of 15 residues. The CDR3 DNA reads as TGTGCCAGCAGTTCCGGGACAGGGGGCCAAGAGACCCAGTACTTC. Protein: CASSSGTGGQETQYF.

This clone was recorded many times. The CDR3, as DNA: TGTGCCAGCAGCTTAGTGGAGGTTAACACTGAAGCTTTCTTT. Translating gives CASSLVEVNTEAFF. V is TRBV7-9 and J is TRBJ1-1; D is uncertain. Germline values: CDR1 SEHNR, CDR2 FQNEAQ (reference sequence). Trimming removed 1 base from V and 2 bases from J, with 8 bases in between. The CDR3 sequence is 14 residues long.

Many counts were recorded for this clone. This chain links TRBV9 with TRBJ2-3, with 9 bases aligning to TRBD2. Trimming at V came to 3 bases and at J to 2 bases, leaving 7 bases not matched to a gene. The CDR3 spans 16 residues. Germline lookup yields CDR1 SGDLS and CDR2 YYNGEE. The CDR3 DNA sequence: TGTGCCAGCAGCGGTGAAGCGGGGGGAGTCACAGATACGCAGTATTTT. The encoded protein is CASSGEAGGVTDTQYF.

The table lists this clone with many counts. The chain uses TRBV12-3 or TRBV12-4 and TRBJ1-5; possibly TRBD1 for D (5 bases). V lost 5 bases and J 0 bases, leaving 11 bases between the germline ends. The CDR3 sequence is 15 residues long. In DNA, the CDR3 is TGTGCCAGCAGTCCGACAGTCTATAGCAATCAGCCCCAGCATTTT. This sequence encodes CASSPTVYSNQPQHF.